This section outlines one T cell receptor beta chain sequence together with its context. This CDR3 region has 15 residues. CDR1 SEHNR and CDR2 FQNEAQ come from the germline V gene (reference sequence). The V end was cut by 0 bases, the J end by 8 bases, with 16 bases between. Repertoires were generated with immunoSEQ multiplex PCR, while TCRdb's copy carries only in-frame clones and drops some. The sample has around 56,000 clones; around nine tenths are singletons. This entry comes from a study of T cell changes during pregnancy in multiple sclerosis. The sequences come from peripheral blood, collected in the third trimester of pregnancy. This clonotype originated in a female donor in good health, enrolled as a control in a pregnancy study. The chain is built from TRBV7-9 and TRBJ1-1, with a possible D match to TRBD1 (5 bases). The CDR3 region has the DNA TGTGCCAGCAGCTTAGCGCTTCCGGACACAGAAGAAGCTTTCTTT. Protein product: CASSLALPDTEEAFF.